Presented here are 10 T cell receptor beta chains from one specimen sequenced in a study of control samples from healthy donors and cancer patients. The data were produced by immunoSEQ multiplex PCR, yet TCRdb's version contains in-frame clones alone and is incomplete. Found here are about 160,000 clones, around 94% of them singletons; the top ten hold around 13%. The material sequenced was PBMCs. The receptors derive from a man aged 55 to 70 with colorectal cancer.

The DNA for the CDR3 is TGTGCCAGCAGTTATCAACCGACAGGGTTCCGCAACACTGAAGCTTTCTTT. Translating it yields CASSYQPTGFRNTEAFF. The chain uses TRBV27 and TRBJ1-1; TRBD1 agrees at 7 bases. This CDR3 is built from 17 residues. Germline CDR1 MNHEY, CDR2 SMNVEV (reference sequence). V trimming: 4 bases; J trimming: 2 bases; junction bases outside the gene matches: 13.

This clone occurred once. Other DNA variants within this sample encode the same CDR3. The CDR3 region has the DNA TGCGCCAGCAGCCAGGGACAGGGGAATGAAAAACTGTTTTTT. This translates into CASSQGQGNEKLFF. The chain links TRBV5-1 to TRBJ1-4; TRBD1 matches at 10 bases. V dropped 4 bases and J dropped 5; count of bases not matched to a gene: 2. CDR3 length: 14 amino acids. The germline V gene encodes CDR1 SGHRS and CDR2 YFSETQ.

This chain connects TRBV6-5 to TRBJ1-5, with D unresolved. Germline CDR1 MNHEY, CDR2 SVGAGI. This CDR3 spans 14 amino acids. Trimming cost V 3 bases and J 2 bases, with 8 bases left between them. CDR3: CASSYRQGNQPQHF. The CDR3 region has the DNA TGTGCCAGCAGTTATCGGCAGGGCAATCAGCCCCAGCATTTT.

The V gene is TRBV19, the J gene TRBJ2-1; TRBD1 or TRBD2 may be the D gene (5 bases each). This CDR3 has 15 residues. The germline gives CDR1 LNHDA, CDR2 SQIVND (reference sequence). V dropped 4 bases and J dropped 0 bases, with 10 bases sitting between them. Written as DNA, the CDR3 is TGTGCCAGTAGTACCCAGGGACCCTCCTACAATGAGCAGTTCTTC. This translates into CASSTQGPSYNEQFF.

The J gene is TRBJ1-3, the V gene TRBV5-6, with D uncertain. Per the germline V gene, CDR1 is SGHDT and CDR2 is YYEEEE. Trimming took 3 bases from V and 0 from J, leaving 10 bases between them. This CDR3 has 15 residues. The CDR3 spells CASSWNALSGNTIYF. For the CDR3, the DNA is TGTGCCAGCAGCTGGAATGCCCTCTCTGGAAACACCATATATTTT.

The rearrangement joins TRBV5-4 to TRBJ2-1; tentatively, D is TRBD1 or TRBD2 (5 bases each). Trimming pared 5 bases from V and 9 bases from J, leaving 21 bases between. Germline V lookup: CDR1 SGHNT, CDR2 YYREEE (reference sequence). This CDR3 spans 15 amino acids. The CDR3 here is CASSSRDGYRGEQFF. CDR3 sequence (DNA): TGTGCCAGCAGTTCCCGGGACGGGTATAGGGGTGAGCAGTTCTTC. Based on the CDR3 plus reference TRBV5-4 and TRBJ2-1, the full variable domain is ETGVTQSPTHLIKTRGQQVTLRCSSQSGHNTVSWYQQALGQGPQFIFQYYREEENGRGNFPPRFSGLQFPNYSSELNVNALELDDSALYLCASSSRDGYRGEQFFGPGTRLTVL.

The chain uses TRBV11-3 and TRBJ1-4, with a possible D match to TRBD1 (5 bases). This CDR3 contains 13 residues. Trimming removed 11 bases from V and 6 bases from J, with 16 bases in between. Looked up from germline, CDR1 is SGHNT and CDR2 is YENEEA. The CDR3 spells CAPTGRGHEKLFF. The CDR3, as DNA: TGTGCCCCGACCGGGAGGGGCCATGAAAAACTGTTTTTT.

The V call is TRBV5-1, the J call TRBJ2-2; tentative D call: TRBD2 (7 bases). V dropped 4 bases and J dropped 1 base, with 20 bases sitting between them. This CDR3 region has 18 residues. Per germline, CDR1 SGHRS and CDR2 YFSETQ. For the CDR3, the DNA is TGCGCCAGCAGCCCCGGGACAAGGTCGGGGGGGAACACCGGGGAGCTGTTTTTT. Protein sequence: CASSPGTRSGGNTGELFF. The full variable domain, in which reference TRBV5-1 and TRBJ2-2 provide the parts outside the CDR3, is KAGVTQTPRYLIKTRGQQVTLSCSPISGHRSVSWYQQTPGQGLQFLFEYFSETQRNKGNFPGRFSGRQFSNSRSEMNVSTLELGDSALYLCASSPGTRSGGNTGELFFGEGSRLTVL.

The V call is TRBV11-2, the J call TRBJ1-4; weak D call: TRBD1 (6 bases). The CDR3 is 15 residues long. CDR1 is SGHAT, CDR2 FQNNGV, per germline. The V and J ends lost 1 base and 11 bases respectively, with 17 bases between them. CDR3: CASSLVGGGRPKLFF. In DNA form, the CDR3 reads TGTGCCAGCAGCTTAGTAGGCGGGGGCAGGCCGAAACTGTTTTTT.

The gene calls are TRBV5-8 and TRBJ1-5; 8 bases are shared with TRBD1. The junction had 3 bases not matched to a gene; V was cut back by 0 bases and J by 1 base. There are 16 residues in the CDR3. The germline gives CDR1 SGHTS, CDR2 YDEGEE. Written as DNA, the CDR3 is TGTGCCAGCAGCTTGGCCGGGGACAGGAGCAATCAGCCCCAGCATTTT. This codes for CASSLAGDRSNQPQHF.